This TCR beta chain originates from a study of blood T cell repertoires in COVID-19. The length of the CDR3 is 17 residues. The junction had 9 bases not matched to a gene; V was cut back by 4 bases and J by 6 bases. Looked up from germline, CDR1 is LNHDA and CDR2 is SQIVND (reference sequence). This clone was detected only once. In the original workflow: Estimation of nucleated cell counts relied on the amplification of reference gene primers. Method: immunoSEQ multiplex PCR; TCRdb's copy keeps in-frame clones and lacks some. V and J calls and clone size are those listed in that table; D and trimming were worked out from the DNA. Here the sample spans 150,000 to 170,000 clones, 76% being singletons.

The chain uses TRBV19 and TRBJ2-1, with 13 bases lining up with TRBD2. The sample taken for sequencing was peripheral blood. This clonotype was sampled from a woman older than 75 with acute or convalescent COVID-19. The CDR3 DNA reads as TGTGCCAGTAGTACCCTGGGACTAGCGGGATATAGCAATGAGCAGTTCTTC. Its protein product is CASSTLGLAGYSNEQFF.